The 9 T cell receptor beta chains given below trace back to one sample, sequenced in a study of shared clonotypes between healthy human individuals. This table comes from immunoSEQ multiplex PCR, and its TCRdb copy is limited to in-frame clones, with some not included. The sample has more than 1 million clones; 78% are singletons. The sample was memory CD4+ T cells from PBMCs. The sample's subset: CD45RA-negative fraction. The receptors stem from a young man in good health. Some clones in this sample may be carry-over from other donors' samples.

V and J are TRBV5-4 and TRBJ2-6, with D possibly matching TRBD1 (5 bases). Germline CDR1 and CDR2: SGHNT and YYREEE (reference sequence). The germline V and J ends were trimmed by 1 base and 4 bases, with 9 bases remaining between them. There are 15 residues in the CDR3. Here the CDR3 reads CASSLPGIGANVLTF. The CDR3 DNA is TGTGCCAGCAGCTTGCCAGGGATAGGGGCCAACGTCCTGACTTTC. Using reference TRBV5-4 and TRBJ2-6 for the parts outside the CDR3, the full variable domain is ETGVTQSPTHLIKTRGQQVTLRCSSQSGHNTVSWYQQALGQGPQFIFQYYREEENGRGNFPPRFSGLQFPNYSSELNVNALELDDSALYLCASSLPGIGANVLTFGAGSRLTVL.

This sequence joins TRBV10-1 and TRBJ2-1, with D possibly matching TRBD1 (6 bases). Trimming left V 2 bases short and J 1 base short, with 9 bases between. The CDR3 sequence is 15 residues long. Germline V gene lookup returns CDR1 WNHNN and CDR2 SYGVQD (reference sequence). The CDR3 sequence is CASSEHQGSYNEQFF. The CDR3 DNA reads TGCGCCAGCAGTGAGCATCAGGGGTCCTACAATGAGCAGTTCTTC.

Only one count was recorded for this clone. The CDR3 is CASSIGGHDGQPQHF. The DNA for the CDR3 is TGTGCCAGTAGTATCGGGGGACATGACGGTCAGCCCCAGCATTTT. The chain couples TRBV19 to TRBJ1-5; D perhaps matches TRBD1 (6 bases). The V end lost 3 bases, the J end lost 6 bases, and 15 bases lay between the germline ends. Germline CDR1 LNHDA, CDR2 SQIVND (reference sequence). The length of the CDR3 is 15 residues.

The chain combines TRBV2 with TRBJ2-3; 9 nucleotides align to TRBD1. V gave up 6 bases and J gave up 7 bases; unmatched junction bases: 8. CDR1 is SNHLY and CDR2 is FYNNEI in the germline V gene. The CDR3 has 14 amino acids. The CDR3 spells CASRDRGGSYTQYF. The CDR3 coding sequence is TGTGCCAGCAGGGACAGGGGAGGCTCTTATACGCAGTATTTT.

A word on this clone: Other DNA sequences in the same sample also yield this CDR3. The chain uses TRBV28 and TRBJ2-7; TRBD1 matches at 7 bases. V shed 6 bases, J shed 0 bases, and the junction held 5 bases outside the gene matches. Germline CDR1 is MDHEN and CDR2 is SYDVKM. The CDR3 sequence is 14 residues long. The CDR3 reads CASRGGGSSYEQYF. CDR3 DNA sequence: TGTGCCAGCAGAGGGGGCGGGTCCTCCTACGAGCAGTACTTC. The variable domain in full, completed from reference TRBV28 and TRBJ2-7, reads DVKVTQSSRYLVKRTGEKVFLECVQDMDHENMFWYRQDPGLGLRLIYFSYDVKMKEKGDIPEGYSVSREKKERFSLILESASTNQTSMYLCASRGGGSSYEQYFGPGTRLTVT.

CDR3 protein: CASSLATLAGRGELFF. In DNA form, the CDR3 reads TGTGCCAGCAGCTTAGCTACTCTAGCCGGGAGGGGGGAGCTGTTTTTT. The J gene is TRBJ2-2, the V gene TRBV7-2, with TRBD2 identical over 7 bases. The CDR3 spans 16 residues. In germline, CDR1 is SGHTA, CDR2 FQGNSA. V was pared by 0 bases and J by 8 bases, with 9 bases of the junction left unmatched. The whole variable domain, remainder taken from reference TRBV7-2 and TRBJ2-2, is GAGVSQSPSNKVTEKGKDVELRCDPISGHTALYWYRQSLGQGLEFLIYFQGNSAPDKSGLPSDRFSAERTGGSVSTLTIQRTQQEDSAVYLCASSLATLAGRGELFFGEGSRLTVL.

The table lists this clone with a few counts. The chain links TRBV6-6 to TRBJ1-2; 9 bases align to TRBD1. CDR3 length: 13 residues. Germline V CDR1 and CDR2: MNHNY, SVGAGI (reference sequence). With 7 bases clipped from V and 4 bases from J, the junction kept 4 bases outside the gene matches. CDR3 DNA: TGTGCCAGCAAACGGACAGGGGCCTATGGCTACACCTTC. Residues: CASKRTGAYGYTF.

The sample holds one count of this clone. The chain combines TRBV5-1 with TRBJ2-5; no definite D call. V was pared by 0 bases and J by 3 bases, with 12 bases between. This CDR3 has 15 amino acids. Germline V gives CDR1 SGHRS, CDR2 YFSETQ. For the CDR3, the DNA is TGCGCCAGCAGCTTGGGAGGCCGATCCGAAGAGACCCAGTACTTC. Its translation: CASSLGGRSEETQYF.

The chain links TRBV28 to TRBJ1-5, with D hard to call. The CDR3 sequence is 13 residues long. Germline-derived CDR1 and CDR2 are MDHEN and SYDVKM. V lost 9 bases and J lost 6, with 15 bases in between. This chain's CDR3 is CASNRAGGQPQHF. The CDR3 DNA follows: TGTGCCAGTAATAGGGCGGGCGGTCAGCCCCAGCATTTT.